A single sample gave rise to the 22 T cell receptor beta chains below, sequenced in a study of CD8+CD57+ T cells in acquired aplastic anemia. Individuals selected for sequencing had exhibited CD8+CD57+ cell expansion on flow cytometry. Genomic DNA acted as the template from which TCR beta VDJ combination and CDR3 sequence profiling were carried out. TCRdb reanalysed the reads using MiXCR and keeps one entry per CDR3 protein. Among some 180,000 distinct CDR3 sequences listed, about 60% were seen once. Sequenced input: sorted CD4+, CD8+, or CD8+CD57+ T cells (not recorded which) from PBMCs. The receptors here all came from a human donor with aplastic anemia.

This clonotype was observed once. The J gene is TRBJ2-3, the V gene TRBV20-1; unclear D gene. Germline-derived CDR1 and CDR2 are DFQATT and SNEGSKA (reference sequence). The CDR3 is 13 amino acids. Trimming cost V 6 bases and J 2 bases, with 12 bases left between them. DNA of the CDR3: TGCAGTGCCGAAGAGTCAACCACAGATACGCAGTATTTT. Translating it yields CSAEESTTDTQYF.

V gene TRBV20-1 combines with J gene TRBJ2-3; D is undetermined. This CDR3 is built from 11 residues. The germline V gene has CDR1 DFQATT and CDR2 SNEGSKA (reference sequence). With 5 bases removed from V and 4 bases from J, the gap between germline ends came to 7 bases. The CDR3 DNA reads TGCAGTGCTGACCGGGCAGATACGCAGTATTTT. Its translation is CSADRADTQYF.

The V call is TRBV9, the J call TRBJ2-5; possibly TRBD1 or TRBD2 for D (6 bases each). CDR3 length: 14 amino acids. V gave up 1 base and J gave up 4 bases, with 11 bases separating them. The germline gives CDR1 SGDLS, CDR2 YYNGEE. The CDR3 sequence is CASSVLQGGETQYF. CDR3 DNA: TGTGCCAGCAGCGTATTACAGGGAGGAGAGACCCAGTACTTC. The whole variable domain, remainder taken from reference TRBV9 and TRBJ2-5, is DSGVTQTPKHLITATGQRVTLRCSPRSGDLSVYWYQQSLDQGLQFLIQYYNGEERAKGNILERFSAQQFPDLHSELNLSSLELGDSALYFCASSVLQGGETQYFGPGTRLLVL.

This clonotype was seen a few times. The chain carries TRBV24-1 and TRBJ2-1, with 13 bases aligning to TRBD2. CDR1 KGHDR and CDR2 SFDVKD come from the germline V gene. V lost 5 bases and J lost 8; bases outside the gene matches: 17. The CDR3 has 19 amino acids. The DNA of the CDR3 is TGTGCCACCAGTGCCCCCGCCGGGACTAGCGGGGCAAGTCAGGATGAGCAGTTCTTC. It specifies CATSAPAGTSGASQDEQFF.

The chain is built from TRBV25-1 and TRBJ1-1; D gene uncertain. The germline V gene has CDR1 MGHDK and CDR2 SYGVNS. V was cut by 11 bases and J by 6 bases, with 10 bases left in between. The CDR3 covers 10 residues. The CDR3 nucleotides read TGTGCCCTCGGTGGGGCTGAAGCTTTCTTT. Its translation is CALGGAEAFF.

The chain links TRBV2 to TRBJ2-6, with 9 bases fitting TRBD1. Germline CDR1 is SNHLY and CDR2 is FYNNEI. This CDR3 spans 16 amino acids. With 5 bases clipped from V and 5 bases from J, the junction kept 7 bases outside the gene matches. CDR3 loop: CASSLTGGSRANVLTF. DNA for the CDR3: TGTGCCAGCAGTTTAACAGGGGGCAGTAGGGCCAACGTCCTGACTTTC.

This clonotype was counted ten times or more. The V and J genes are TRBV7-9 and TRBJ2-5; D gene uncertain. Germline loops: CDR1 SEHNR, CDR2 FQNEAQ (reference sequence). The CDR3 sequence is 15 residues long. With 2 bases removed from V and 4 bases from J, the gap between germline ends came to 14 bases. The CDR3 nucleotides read TGTGCCAGCAGCTTAAATATCGAGTCCGGAGAGACCCAGTACTTC. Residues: CASSLNIESGETQYF.

DNA of the CDR3: TGTGCTAGTGGTTCCGCTCAAGAGACCCAGTACTTC. Amino acids: CASGSAQETQYF. The chain carries TRBV12-3 or TRBV12-4 and TRBJ2-5; no clear D gene. The CDR3 is 12 residues long.

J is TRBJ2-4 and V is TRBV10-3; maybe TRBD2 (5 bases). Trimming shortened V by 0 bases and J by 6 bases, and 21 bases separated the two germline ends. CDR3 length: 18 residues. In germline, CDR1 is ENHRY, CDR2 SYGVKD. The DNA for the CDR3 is TGTGCCATCAGTGAGTCCCGGGCAGGACGGGGTTGGGGAAACATTCAGTACTTC. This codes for CAISESRAGRGWGNIQYF.

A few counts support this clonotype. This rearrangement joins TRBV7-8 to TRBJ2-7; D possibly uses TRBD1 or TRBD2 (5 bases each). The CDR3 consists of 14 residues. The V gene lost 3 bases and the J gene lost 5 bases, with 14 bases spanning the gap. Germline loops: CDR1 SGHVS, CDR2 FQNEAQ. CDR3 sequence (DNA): TGTGCCAGCAGCTTGACAGTAGCGCCTAACGAGCAGTACTTC. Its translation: CASSLTVAPNEQYF.

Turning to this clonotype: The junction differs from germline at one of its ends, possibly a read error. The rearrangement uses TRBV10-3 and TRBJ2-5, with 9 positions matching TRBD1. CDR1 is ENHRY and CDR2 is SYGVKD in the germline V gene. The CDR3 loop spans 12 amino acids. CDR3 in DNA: TGCGCCATCAGGGGGACAGGGGAGACCCAGTACTTC. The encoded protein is CAIRGTGETQYF.

Here the CDR3 reads CSAKSSGLVQETQYF. Written as DNA, the CDR3 is TGCAGTGCTAAAAGTAGCGGTCTTGTCCAAGAGACCCAGTACTTC. The chain has TRBV20-1 and TRBJ2-5; D possibly corresponds to TRBD2 (6 bases). V shed 4 bases and J shed 1 base, with 16 bases lying between them. Germline V gives CDR1 DFQATT, CDR2 SNEGSKA (reference sequence). CDR3 length equals 15 residues.

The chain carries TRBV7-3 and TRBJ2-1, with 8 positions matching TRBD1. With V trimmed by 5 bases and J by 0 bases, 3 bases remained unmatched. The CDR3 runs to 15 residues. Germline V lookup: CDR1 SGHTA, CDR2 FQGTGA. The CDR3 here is CASSPDRGSYNEQFF. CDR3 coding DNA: TGTGCCAGCAGCCCTGACAGGGGCTCCTACAATGAGCAGTTCTTC.

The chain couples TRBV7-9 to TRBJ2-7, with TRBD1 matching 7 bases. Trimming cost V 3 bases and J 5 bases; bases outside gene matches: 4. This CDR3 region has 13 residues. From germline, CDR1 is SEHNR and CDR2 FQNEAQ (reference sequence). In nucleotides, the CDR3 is TGTGCCAGCAGCTTTCGAGGGGGCAACGAGCAGTACTTC. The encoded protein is CASSFRGGNEQYF.

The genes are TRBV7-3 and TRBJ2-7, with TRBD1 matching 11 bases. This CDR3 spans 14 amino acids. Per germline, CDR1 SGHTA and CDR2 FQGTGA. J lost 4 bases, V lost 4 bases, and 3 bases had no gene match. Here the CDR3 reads CASSSDRGRYEQYF. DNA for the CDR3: TGTGCCAGCAGCTCGGACAGGGGGCGTTACGAGCAGTACTTC.

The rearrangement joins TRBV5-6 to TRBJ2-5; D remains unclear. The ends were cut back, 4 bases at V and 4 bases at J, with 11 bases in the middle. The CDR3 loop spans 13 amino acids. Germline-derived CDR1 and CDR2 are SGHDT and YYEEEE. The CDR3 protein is CASSPGVGETQYF. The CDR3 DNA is TGTGCCAGCAGCCCCGGAGTGGGAGAGACCCAGTACTTC.

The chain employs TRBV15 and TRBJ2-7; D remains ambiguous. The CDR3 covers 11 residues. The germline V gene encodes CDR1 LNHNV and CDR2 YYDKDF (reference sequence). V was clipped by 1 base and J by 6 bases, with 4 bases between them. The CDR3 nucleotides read TGTGCCACCAGCAGAGTTAGCGAGCAGTACTTC. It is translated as CATSRVSEQYF.

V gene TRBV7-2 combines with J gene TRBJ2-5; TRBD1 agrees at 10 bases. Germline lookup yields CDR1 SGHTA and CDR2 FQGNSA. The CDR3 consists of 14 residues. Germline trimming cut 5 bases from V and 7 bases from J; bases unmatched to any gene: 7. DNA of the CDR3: TGTGCCAGCAGCCAGGACAGGGGGAAGGGGACCCAGTACTTC. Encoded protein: CASSQDRGKGTQYF.

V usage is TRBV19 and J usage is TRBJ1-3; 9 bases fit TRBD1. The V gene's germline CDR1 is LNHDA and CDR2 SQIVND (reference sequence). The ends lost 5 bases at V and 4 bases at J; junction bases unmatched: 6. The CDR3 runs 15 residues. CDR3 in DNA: TGTGCCAGTAGTGTGTTACAGGGGGCCGGAAACACCATATATTTT. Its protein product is CASSVLQGAGNTIYF.

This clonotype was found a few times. CDR3 loop: CASSQVQGRLETQYF. The CDR3 bases are TGTGCCAGCAGCCAAGTACAGGGGAGGTTGGAGACCCAGTACTTC. This sequence joins TRBV14 and TRBJ2-5, with D maybe TRBD1 (7 bases). This CDR3 has 15 amino acids. Trimming removed 1 base at V and 5 bases at J, with 14 bases between. Germline CDR1 and CDR2: SGHDN and FVKESK. Full variable domain (rest looked up from reference TRBV14 and TRBJ2-5): EAGVTQFPSHSVIEKGQTVTLRCDPISGHDNLYWYRRVMGKEIKFLLHFVKESKQDESGMPNNRFLAERTGGTYSTLKVQPAELEDSGVYFCASSQVQGRLETQYFGPGTRLLVL.

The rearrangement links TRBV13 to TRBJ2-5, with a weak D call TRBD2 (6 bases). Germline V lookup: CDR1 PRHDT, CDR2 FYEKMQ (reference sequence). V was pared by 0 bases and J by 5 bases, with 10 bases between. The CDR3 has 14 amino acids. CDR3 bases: TGTGCCAGCAGCTTAGGCCGTGGAGGGGAGACCCAGTACTTC. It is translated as CASSLGRGGETQYF.

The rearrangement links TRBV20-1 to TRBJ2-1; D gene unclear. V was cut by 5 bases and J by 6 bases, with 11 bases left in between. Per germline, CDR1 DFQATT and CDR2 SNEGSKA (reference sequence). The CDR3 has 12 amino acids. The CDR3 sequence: CSAGLGSNEQFF. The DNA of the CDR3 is TGCAGTGCTGGTCTAGGGTCCAATGAGCAGTTCTTC.